This is a list of T cell receptor beta chains from one sample in a study of T cell responses to AZD1222 COVID-19 vaccine. Sequencing was performed with immunoSEQ multiplex PCR; in TCRdb, only in-frame clones are kept and a portion is missing. The sample consists of roughly 180,000 clones, more than 85% of them appearing once. This specimen was peripheral blood, taken 28 days after the second AZD1222 dose. Receptors originate from an adult who received the AZD1222 COVID-19 vaccine. Each CDR3 is given with its conserved first and last residue. The order of the fields is CDR3 protein, CDR3 DNA, J gene, D gene, V gene, clone size. D genes are given only for firm matches. A row's size may be missing; if present it is once, few, many or a size class.

CDR3 protein: CASSLSPLTSGRVNEQFF
CDR3 DNA: TGTGCCAGCAGCTTATCCCCTCTGACTAGCGGGAGGGTGAATGAGCAGTTCTTC
J gene: TRBJ2-1
D gene: TRBD2
V gene: TRBV7-8
clone size: few

CDR3 protein: CASSILISLVSNQPQHF
CDR3 DNA: TGTGCCAGTAGTATCTTGATAAGCTTGGTTAGCAATCAGCCCCAGCATTTT
J gene: TRBJ1-5
D gene: -
V gene: TRBV19
clone size: -

CDR3 protein: CAPPEISGNTIYF
CDR3 DNA: TGTGCCCCTCCGGAGATCTCTGGAAACACCATATATTTT
J gene: TRBJ1-3
D gene: -
V gene: TRBV24-1
clone size: -

CDR3 protein: CASSVLGTSGSYNEQFF
CDR3 DNA: TGTGCCAGCAGCGTGCTTGGGACTAGCGGCTCCTACAATGAGCAGTTCTTC
J gene: TRBJ2-1
D gene: TRBD2
V gene: TRBV7-2
clone size: -

CDR3 protein: CATSRDRYGYTF
CDR3 DNA: TGTGCCACCAGCAGAGATCGGTATGGCTACACCTTC
J gene: TRBJ1-2
D gene: -
V gene: TRBV15
clone size: -

CDR3 protein: CASSQDLGGPSEQYF
CDR3 DNA: TGCGCCAGCAGCCAAGATTTGGGCGGGCCCTCTGAGCAGTACTTC
J gene: TRBJ2-7
D gene: -
V gene: TRBV4-3
clone size: -

CDR3 protein: CASSSYGQFYGYTF
CDR3 DNA: TGTGCCAGCAGTTCCTACGGACAGTTCTATGGCTACACCTTC
J gene: TRBJ1-2
D gene: -
V gene: TRBV28
clone size: -

CDR3 protein: CASSQQRLAQETQYF
CDR3 DNA: TGTGCCAGCAGCCAACAAAGACTAGCCCAAGAGACCCAGTACTTC
J gene: TRBJ2-5
D gene: TRBD2
V gene: TRBV4-2
clone size: -

CDR3 protein: CASSYSGGPSGDTQYF
CDR3 DNA: TGTGCCAGCAGTTACTCGGGGGGCCCTTCGGGAGATACGCAGTATTTT
J gene: TRBJ2-3
D gene: -
V gene: TRBV6-5
clone size: few

CDR3 protein: CASSMDRTDTQYF
CDR3 DNA: TGTGCCAGTAGTATGGATCGCACAGATACGCAGTATTTT
J gene: TRBJ2-3
D gene: -
V gene: TRBV19
clone size: once

CDR3 protein: CATSRVSPIGNQPQHF
CDR3 DNA: TGTGCCACCAGCAGAGTGTCCCCCATAGGCAATCAGCCCCAGCATTTT
J gene: TRBJ1-5
D gene: -
V gene: TRBV15
clone size: -

CDR3 protein: CASSIPSASSYNEQFF
CDR3 DNA: TGTGCCAGCAGCATACCTAGCGCTAGCTCCTACAATGAGCAGTTCTTC
J gene: TRBJ2-1
D gene: -
V gene: TRBV13
clone size: -

CDR3 protein: CASSMRTGDVNQPQHF
CDR3 DNA: TGTGCCAGTAGTATGCGGACCGGGGATGTCAATCAGCCCCAGCATTTT
J gene: TRBJ1-5
D gene: -
V gene: TRBV19
clone size: -

CDR3 protein: CASALGGQVNTEAFF
CDR3 DNA: TGTGCCAGCGCGCTTGGGGGTCAGGTGAACACTGAAGCTTTCTTT
J gene: TRBJ1-1
D gene: -
V gene: TRBV5-8
clone size: -

CDR3 protein: CASSLPGLVRADTQYF
CDR3 DNA: TGTGCCAGCAGTTTACCGGGACTAGTACGCGCCGATACGCAGTATTTT
J gene: TRBJ2-3
D gene: TRBD2
V gene: TRBV28
clone size: -

CDR3 protein: CASSAERRVAFF
CDR3 DNA: TGTGCCAGCTCAGCAGAACGAAGGGTGGCTTTCTTT
J gene: TRBJ1-1
D gene: -
V gene: TRBV18
clone size: -